The T cell receptor (beta chain) described here comes from a study of cytomegalovirus exposure and HLA in healthy donors. In the study overall: From donors who were HLA-typed, an early data release held around 80 million unique TCRs. Study-wide results and limits: Published work reported that the classifier diagnosed cytomegalovirus status with high specificity and sensitivity.

With respect to this clone: The antigen is not known.

V was shortened by 1 base and J by 6 bases, with 10 bases between the two germline ends. The CDR3 has 13 residues. Germline CDR1 GTSNPN, CDR2 SVGIG (reference sequence). PCR was performed using 60 Vbeta and 13 Jbeta primers. This table comes from immunoSEQ multiplex PCR, and its TCRdb copy is limited to in-frame clones, with some not included. The data contain over 150,000 clones, roughly 82% of them singletons. Sequenced material: PBMCs. This sequence was found in a man over 45 in good health and CMV-seropositive. The V call is TRBV30, the J call TRBJ1-5; no definite D call. CDR3 protein: CAWSEEATQPQHF. The CDR3 bases are TGTGCCTGGAGTGAGGAGGCAACTCAGCCCCAGCATTTT. The full variable domain, its missing parts supplied by reference TRBV30 and TRBJ1-5, is SQTIHQWPATLVQPVGSPLSLECTVEGTSNPNLYWYRQAAGRGLQLLFYSVGIGQISSEVPQNLSASRPQDRQFILSSKKLLLSDSGFYLCAWSEEATQPQHFGDGTRLSIL.